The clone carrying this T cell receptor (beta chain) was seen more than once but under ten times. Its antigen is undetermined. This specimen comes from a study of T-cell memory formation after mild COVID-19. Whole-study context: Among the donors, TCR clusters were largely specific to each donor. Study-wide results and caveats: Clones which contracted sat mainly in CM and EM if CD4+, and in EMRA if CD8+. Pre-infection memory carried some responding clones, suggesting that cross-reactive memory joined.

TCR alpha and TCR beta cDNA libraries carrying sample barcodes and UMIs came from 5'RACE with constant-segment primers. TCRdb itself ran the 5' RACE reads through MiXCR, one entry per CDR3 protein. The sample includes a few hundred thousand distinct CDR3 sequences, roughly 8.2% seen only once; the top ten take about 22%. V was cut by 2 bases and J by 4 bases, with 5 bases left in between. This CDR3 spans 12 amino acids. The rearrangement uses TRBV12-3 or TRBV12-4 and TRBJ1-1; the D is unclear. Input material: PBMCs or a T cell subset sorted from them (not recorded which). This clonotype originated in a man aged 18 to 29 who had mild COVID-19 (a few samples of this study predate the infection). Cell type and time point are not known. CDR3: CASSLMSTEAFF. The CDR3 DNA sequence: TGTGCCAGCAGTTTAATGAGCACTGAAGCTTTCTTT.